The rows below give T cell receptor beta chains drawn from one sample of a study of blood T cells in healthy people across ages. Each CDR3 protein is one row after TCRdb ran MiXCR on the 5' RACE reads. The data contain roughly 1 million distinct CDR3 sequences, roughly a quarter of them singletons. These data were also filed under a second study, of T cells of mothers and their children.

The material sequenced was blood. The source of these receptors is a girl aged 2 to 9 in good health. Both conserved end residues are part of each CDR3. D genes are given only for firm matches. Expanded clones get a size class; other rows say once, few or many, or leave the size out.

abundance: -
j_gene: TRBJ1-1
d_gene: TRBD1
v_gene: TRBV10-2
CDR3nt: TGCGCCAGCAGAATCGGACAGGGCCCTGAAGCTTTCTTT
CDR3aa: CASRIGQGPEAFF

abundance: few
j_gene: TRBJ1-1
d_gene: TRBD1
v_gene: TRBV2
CDR3nt: TGTGCCAGCAGTCATCCGACAGGGGAATCGGCTTTCTTT
CDR3aa: CASSHPTGESAFF

abundance: -
j_gene: TRBJ2-1
d_gene: -
v_gene: TRBV5-1
CDR3nt: TGCGCCAGCAGCTTGGCCGTTGGCCCCCCGTTCGGTGAGCAGTTCTTC
CDR3aa: CASSLAVGPPFGEQFF

abundance: -
j_gene: TRBJ2-7
d_gene: TRBD2
v_gene: TRBV3-1
CDR3nt: TGTGCCAGCAGCCACGGACTAGCGGTAGATTACGAGCAGTACTTC
CDR3aa: CASSHGLAVDYEQYF

abundance: few
j_gene: TRBJ1-6
d_gene: TRBD1
v_gene: TRBV7-9
CDR3nt: TGTGCCAGCAGCACAGAGAGACAGGGGTCGGGTACTGGGAATTCACCCCTCCACTTT
CDR3aa: CASSTERQGSGTGNSPLHF

abundance: -
j_gene: TRBJ2-5
d_gene: -
v_gene: TRBV21-1
CDR3nt: TGTGCCAGCAGCAAAATAGAACAGGGGTCAAAGACCCAGTACTTC
CDR3aa: CASSKIEQGSKTQYF

abundance: -
j_gene: TRBJ2-1
d_gene: -
v_gene: TRBV28
CDR3nt: TGTGCCAGCCTCTTAGGGGGTATGAACTCCTACAATGAGCAGTTCTTC
CDR3aa: CASLLGGMNSYNEQFF

abundance: -
j_gene: TRBJ2-7
d_gene: TRBD2
v_gene: TRBV20-1
CDR3nt: TGCAGTGCTAGTGACTCACTAGCGGGAGTAGGATACGAGCAGTACTTC
CDR3aa: CSASDSLAGVGYEQYF

abundance: -
j_gene: TRBJ1-1
d_gene: -
v_gene: TRBV15
CDR3nt: TGTGCCACCAGCGAATTATTATCAGGGCGCACTGAAGCTTTCTTT
CDR3aa: CATSELLSGRTEAFF

abundance: few
j_gene: TRBJ2-7
d_gene: -
v_gene: TRBV5-6
CDR3nt: TGTGCCAGCAGCGTGTCAGGGGCCGACGAGCAGTACTTC
CDR3aa: CASSVSGADEQYF

abundance: -
j_gene: TRBJ1-1
d_gene: TRBD1
v_gene: TRBV6-5
CDR3nt: TGTGCCAGCAGCAGGGGGCGGAGGGCTCGCACTGAAGCTTTCTTT
CDR3aa: CASSRGRRARTEAFF

abundance: few
j_gene: TRBJ2-5
d_gene: -
v_gene: TRBV24-1
CDR3nt: TGTGCCACCAGTGATTTAGACGGAACGGAGACCCAGTACTTC
CDR3aa: CATSDLDGTETQYF

abundance: -
j_gene: TRBJ1-5
d_gene: -
v_gene: TRBV7-9
CDR3nt: TGTGCCAGCAGCTTAGCGAGGGGGGTATCCAATCAGCCCCAGCATTTT
CDR3aa: CASSLARGVSNQPQHF

abundance: few
j_gene: TRBJ2-1
d_gene: -
v_gene: TRBV7-2
CDR3nt: TGTGCCAGCAGCTTAGAGGAGCTGGGGTCCCATGAGCAGTTCTTC
CDR3aa: CASSLEELGSHEQFF

abundance: -
j_gene: TRBJ2-1
d_gene: TRBD2
v_gene: TRBV29-1
CDR3nt: TGCAGCGTAGTAACCCCGACTAGCGTTTACAATGAGCAGTTCTTC
CDR3aa: CSVVTPTSVYNEQFF

abundance: few
j_gene: TRBJ2-5
d_gene: -
v_gene: TRBV28
CDR3nt: TGTGCCAGCAGTCCTAGGACCGGGCGGTGGACCCAGTACTTC
CDR3aa: CASSPRTGRWTQYF

abundance: -
j_gene: TRBJ2-1
d_gene: TRBD1
v_gene: TRBV7-2
CDR3nt: TGTGCCAGCAGCCCGGGACAGGGAGAGCAGTTCTTC
CDR3aa: CASSPGQGEQFF

abundance: many
j_gene: TRBJ2-3
d_gene: -
v_gene: TRBV7-2
CDR3nt: TGTGCCAGCAGCTCCCCCCCGGCGGGACCCACAGATACGCAGTATTTT
CDR3aa: CASSSPPAGPTDTQYF

abundance: -
j_gene: TRBJ2-5
d_gene: -
v_gene: TRBV3-1
CDR3nt: TGTGCCAGCAGACTAATCGGGGCAGGGGTAGAGACCCAGTACTTC
CDR3aa: CASRLIGAGVETQYF

abundance: few
j_gene: TRBJ2-1
d_gene: -
v_gene: TRBV14
CDR3nt: TGTGCCAGCAGCCAATCTTGGCGGGTAAGCTCCTACAATGAGCAGTTCTTC
CDR3aa: CASSQSWRVSSYNEQFF

abundance: -
j_gene: TRBJ2-1
d_gene: TRBD2
v_gene: TRBV7-2
CDR3nt: TGTGCCAGCAGCCGGGGACTAGCGAATTACAATGAGCAGTTCTTC
CDR3aa: CASSRGLANYNEQFF

abundance: -
j_gene: TRBJ2-4
d_gene: TRBD2
v_gene: TRBV3-1
CDR3nt: TGTGCCAGCAGCCAATTTGGGCTAGCGGGGAGCATTCAGTACTTC
CDR3aa: CASSQFGLAGSIQYF

abundance: few
j_gene: TRBJ2-5
d_gene: TRBD2
v_gene: TRBV27
CDR3nt: TGTGCCAGCAGTAGACTAGCGGCAGAAGAGACCCAGTACTTC
CDR3aa: CASSRLAAEETQYF

abundance: -
j_gene: TRBJ1-5
d_gene: TRBD1
v_gene: TRBV11-3
CDR3nt: TGTGCCAGCTGCTTGGGACAGGGAAGCAATCAGCCCCAGCATTTT
CDR3aa: CASCLGQGSNQPQHF

abundance: few
j_gene: TRBJ2-5
d_gene: -
v_gene: TRBV7-7
CDR3nt: TGTGCTAGCAGCTCCGAGGGGCTGTTTAAGGAGACCCAGTACTTC
CDR3aa: CASSSEGLFKETQYF

abundance: -
j_gene: TRBJ2-4
d_gene: TRBD2
v_gene: TRBV7-3
CDR3nt: TGTGCCAGCAGCGACACTAGCGGGAGCAAGGGACTAGCCAAAAACATTCAGTACTTC
CDR3aa: CASSDTSGSKGLAKNIQYF

abundance: few
j_gene: TRBJ2-7
d_gene: -
v_gene: TRBV12-3/TRBV12-4
CDR3nt: TGTGCCAGCAGAGAGGACGTCGTTTACGAGCAGTACTTC
CDR3aa: CASREDVVYEQYF

abundance: -
j_gene: TRBJ2-4
d_gene: -
v_gene: TRBV27
CDR3nt: TGTGCCAGCAGTTCGACAGACATAGCCAAAAACATTCAGTACTTC
CDR3aa: CASSSTDIAKNIQYF